The T cell receptor beta chain described here comes from a study of blood T cell repertoires in COVID-19. As for the study in general: The samples span acute and convalescent COVID-19 from the United States, Italy and Spain. The analysed material was cDNA or gDNA that came from T cells, B-cell-depleted T cells, or PBMCs.

As originally analysed: The assay estimated nucleated cells by amplifying reference gene primers. Sequenced by immunoSEQ multiplex PCR; TCRdb stores in-frame clones only, minus some. V, J and clone size are taken as reported in that table, and D and trimming were inferred from the DNA itself. The data contain approximately 150,000 clones, roughly nine tenths of them seen just once; the ten biggest clones take up under 3.5%. In its sample, this clone was seen once. There are 15 residues in the CDR3. The V and J ends lost 3 bases and 2 bases, in that order; junction bases with no gene match: 5. Germline V gene lookup returns CDR1 DFQATT and CDR2 SNEGSKA (reference sequence).

This chain uses TRBV20-1 with TRBJ2-2; TRBD1 matches 8 bases. Input material: peripheral blood. The TCR was taken from a woman aged 60 to 75 with active COVID-19. Written as DNA, the CDR3 is TGCAGTGCTAGTGCAGGGGGCTTCAACACCGGGGAGCTGTTTTTT. Residues: CSASAGGFNTGELFF.